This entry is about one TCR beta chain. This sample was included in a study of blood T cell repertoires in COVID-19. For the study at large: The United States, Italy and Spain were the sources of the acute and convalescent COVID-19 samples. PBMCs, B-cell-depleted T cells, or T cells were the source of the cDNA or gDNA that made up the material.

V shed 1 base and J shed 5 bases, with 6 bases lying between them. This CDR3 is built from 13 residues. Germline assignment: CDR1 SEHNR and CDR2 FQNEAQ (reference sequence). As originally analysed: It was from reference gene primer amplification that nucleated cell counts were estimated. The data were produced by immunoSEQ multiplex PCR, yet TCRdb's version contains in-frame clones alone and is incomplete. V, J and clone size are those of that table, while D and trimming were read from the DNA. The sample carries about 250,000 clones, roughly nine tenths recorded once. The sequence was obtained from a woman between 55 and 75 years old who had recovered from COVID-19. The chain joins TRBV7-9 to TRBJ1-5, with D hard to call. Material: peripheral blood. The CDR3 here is CASSLDSDQPQHF. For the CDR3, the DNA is TGTGCCAGCAGCTTAGACAGTGATCAGCCCCAGCATTTT. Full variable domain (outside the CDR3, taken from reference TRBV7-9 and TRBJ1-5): DTGVSQNPRHKITKRGQNVTFRCDPISEHNRLYWYRQTLGQGPEFLTYFQNEAQLEKSRLLSDRFSAERPKGSFSTLEIQRTEQGDSAMYLCASSLDSDQPQHFGDGTRLSIL.